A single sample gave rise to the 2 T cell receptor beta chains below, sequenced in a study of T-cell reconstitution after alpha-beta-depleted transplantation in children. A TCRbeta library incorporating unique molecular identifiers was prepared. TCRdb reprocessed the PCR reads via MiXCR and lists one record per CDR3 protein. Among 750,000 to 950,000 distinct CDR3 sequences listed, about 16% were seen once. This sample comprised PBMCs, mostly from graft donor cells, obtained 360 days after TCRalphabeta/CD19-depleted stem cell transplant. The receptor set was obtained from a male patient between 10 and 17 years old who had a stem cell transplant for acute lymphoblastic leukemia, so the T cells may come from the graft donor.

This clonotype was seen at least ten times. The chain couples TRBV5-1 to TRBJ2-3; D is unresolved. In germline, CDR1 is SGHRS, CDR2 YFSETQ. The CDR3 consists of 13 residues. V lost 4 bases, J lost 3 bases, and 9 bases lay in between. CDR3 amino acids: CASSPKVTDTQYF. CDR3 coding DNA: TGCGCCAGCAGCCCCAAGGTAACAGATACGCAGTATTTT.

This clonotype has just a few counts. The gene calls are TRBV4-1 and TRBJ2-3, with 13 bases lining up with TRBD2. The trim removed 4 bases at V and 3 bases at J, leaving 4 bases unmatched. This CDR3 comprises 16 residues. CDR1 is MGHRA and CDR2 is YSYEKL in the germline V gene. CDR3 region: CASSRPTSGRTDTQYF. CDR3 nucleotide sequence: TGCGCCAGCAGCCGTCCGACTAGCGGGAGGACAGATACGCAGTATTTT.